This entry is about one T cell receptor beta chain. This entry is derived from a study of control samples from healthy donors and cancer patients. The repertoire was sequenced with immunoSEQ multiplex PCR; TCRdb's copy has only in-frame clones and lacks some. The sample gives roughly 92,000 clones, approximately 90% of which show up once; around 1.3% is in the top ten. The CDR3 runs to 16 residues. CDR1 and CDR2 (germline): MNHNS, SASEGT. The V gene end was trimmed by 4 bases and the J gene end by 1 base; junction bases not matched to a gene: 9. The rearrangement joins TRBV6-1 to TRBJ1-1; 7 bases align to TRBD1. The sequenced sample was blood. This clonotype was obtained from a woman in her forties or fifties in good health. The CDR3 protein is CASSVPTGNKNTEAFF. DNA of the CDR3: TGTGCCAGCAGTGTACCGACAGGGAATAAGAACACTGAAGCTTTCTTT.